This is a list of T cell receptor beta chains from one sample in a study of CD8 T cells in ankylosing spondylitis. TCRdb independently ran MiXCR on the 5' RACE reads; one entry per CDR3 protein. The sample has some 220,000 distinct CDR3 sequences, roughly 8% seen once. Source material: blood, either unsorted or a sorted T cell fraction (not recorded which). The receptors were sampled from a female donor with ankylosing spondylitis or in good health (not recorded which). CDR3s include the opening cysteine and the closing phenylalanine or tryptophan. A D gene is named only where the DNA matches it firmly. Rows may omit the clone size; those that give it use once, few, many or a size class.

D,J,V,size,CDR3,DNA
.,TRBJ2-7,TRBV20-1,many,CSATRTYVYSYEQYF,TGCAGTGCTACCAGAACTTATGTTTACTCCTACGAGCAGTACTTC
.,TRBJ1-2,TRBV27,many,CASSLRATEDGYTF,TGTGCCAGCAGTTTACGGGCAACGGAGGATGGCTACACCTTC
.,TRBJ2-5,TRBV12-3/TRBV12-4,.,CASSFHAGEDIQYF,TGTGCCAGCAGTTTCCACGCAGGCGAGGACATCCAGTACTTC
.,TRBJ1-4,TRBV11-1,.,CVSSRSGGREKLFF,TGTGTCAGCAGCCGATCTGGGGGGCGCGAAAAACTGTTTTTT
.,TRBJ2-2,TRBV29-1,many,CSVDTGELFF,TGCAGCGTTGACACCGGGGAGCTGTTTTTT
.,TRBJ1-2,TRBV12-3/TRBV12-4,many,CASSLPGAVGYTF,TGTGCCAGCAGTTTACCGGGGGCCGTTGGCTACACCTTC
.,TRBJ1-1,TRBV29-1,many,CSVVVMNTEAFF,TGCAGCGTTGTAGTTATGAACACTGAAGCTTTCTTT
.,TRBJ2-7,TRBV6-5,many,CASSYGDIAYEQYF,TGTGCCAGCAGTTACGGGGACATCGCCTACGAGCAGTACTTC
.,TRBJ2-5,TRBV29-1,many,CSVVRQRETQYF,TGCAGCGTCGTCAGACAGAGGGAGACCCAGTACTTC
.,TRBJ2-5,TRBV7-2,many,CASSLRVGLQETQYF,TGTGCCAGCAGCTTGAGGGTGGGACTCCAAGAGACCCAGTACTTC
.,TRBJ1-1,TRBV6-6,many,CASSYSGQGEAFF,TGTGCCAGCAGTTACTCTGGGCAGGGGGAAGCTTTCTTT
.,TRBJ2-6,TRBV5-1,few,CASTLSVLTF,TGCGCCAGCACTTTGTCCGTCCTGACTTTC
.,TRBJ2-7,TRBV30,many,CAWSVGNRYEQYF,TGTGCCTGGAGTGTAGGAAACCGTTACGAGCAGTACTTC
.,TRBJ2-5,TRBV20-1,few,CSAKMTQETQYF,TGCAGTGCAAAAATGACTCAGGAGACCCAGTACTTC
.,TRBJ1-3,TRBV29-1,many,CSVEVTVGNTIYF,TGCAGCGTTGAGGTGACAGTAGGAAACACCATATATTTT
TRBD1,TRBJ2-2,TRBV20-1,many,CSAESGTGVSGELFF,TGCAGTGCAGAATCCGGGACAGGGGTCTCCGGGGAGCTGTTTTTT
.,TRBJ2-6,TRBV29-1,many,CSVESFSGANVLTF,TGCAGCGTTGAATCGTTCTCTGGGGCCAACGTCCTGACTTTC
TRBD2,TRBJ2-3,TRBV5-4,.,CASRLGLAGTDTQYF,TGTGCCAGCAGGCTGGGACTAGCGGGCACAGATACGCAGTATTTT
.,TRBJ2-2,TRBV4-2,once,CASSQEHRVTGELFF,TGTGCCAGCAGCCAAGAACACAGGGTCACCGGGGAGCTGTTTTTT
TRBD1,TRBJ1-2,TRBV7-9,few,CASTRGILIGYTF,TGTGCCAGCACCAGGGGGATTCTCATTGGCTACACCTTC
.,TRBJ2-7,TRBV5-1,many,CASSLDGEPGYEQYF,TGCGCCAGCAGCCTTGACGGGGAGCCGGGCTACGAGCAGTACTTC
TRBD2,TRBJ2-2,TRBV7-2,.,CAGSLNGGNGELFF,TGTGCCGGCAGCTTAAACGGGGGGAACGGGGAGCTGTTTTTT
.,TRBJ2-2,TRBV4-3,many,CASSQGDRSNTGELFF,TGCGCCAGCAGCCAAGGCGACAGATCGAACACCGGGGAGCTGTTTTTT
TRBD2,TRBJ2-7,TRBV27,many,CASSPGLAGALGGEQYF,TGTGCCAGCAGTCCAGGGCTAGCGGGAGCCCTCGGAGGCGAGCAGTACTTC
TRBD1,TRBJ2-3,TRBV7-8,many,CASSSQGGTDTQYF,TGTGCCAGCAGCTCACAGGGGGGCACAGATACGCAGTATTTT
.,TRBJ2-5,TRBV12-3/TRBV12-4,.,CASNQKTGAGETQYF,TGTGCCAGCAACCAAAAGACAGGCGCCGGGGAGACCCAGTACTTC
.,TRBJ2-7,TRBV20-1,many,CSARDLQIPTYEQYF,TGCAGTGCTAGAGATCTGCAGATCCCGACCTACGAGCAGTACTTC
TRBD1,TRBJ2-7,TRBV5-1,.,CASSPVQGDRGEQYF,TGCGCCAGCAGCCCGGTGCAGGGGGATAGGGGCGAGCAGTACTTC
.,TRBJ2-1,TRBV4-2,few,CASSHPIGTSLWNEQFF,TGTGCCAGCAGCCACCCCATAGGGACCTCCCTGTGGAATGAGCAGTTCTTC
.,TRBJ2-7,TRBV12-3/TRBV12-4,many,CASSHADNGLRAYEQYF,TGTGCCAGCAGTCATGCCGATAACGGCCTCAGAGCCTACGAGCAGTACTTC
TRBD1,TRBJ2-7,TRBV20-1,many,CSARPASGTGEYEQYF,TGCAGTGCTAGACCGGCAAGTGGGACAGGGGAGTACGAGCAGTACTTC
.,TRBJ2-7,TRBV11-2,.,CASSSNSNEQYF,TGTGCCAGCAGCTCCAATTCCAACGAGCAGTACTTC
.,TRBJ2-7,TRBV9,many,CASSVGDEGEVYEQYF,TGTGCCAGCAGCGTAGGTGATGAGGGTGAGGTTTACGAGCAGTACTTC
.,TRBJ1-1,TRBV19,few,CASSAKGDTEAFF,TGTGCCAGTAGTGCAAAGGGGGACACTGAAGCTTTCTTT
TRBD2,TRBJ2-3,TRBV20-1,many,CSAVSGSGTDTQYF,TGCAGTGCTGTAAGCGGGAGTGGCACAGATACGCAGTATTTT
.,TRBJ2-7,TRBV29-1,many,CSVWGGTGGSEQYF,TGCAGCGTTTGGGGGGGGACAGGAGGGTCCGAGCAGTACTTC
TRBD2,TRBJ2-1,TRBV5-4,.,CASSLAGTRLADEQFF,TGTGCCAGCAGCTTGGCGGGGACTAGGCTGGCCGATGAGCAGTTCTTC
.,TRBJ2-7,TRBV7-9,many,CASSTSQGADF,TGTGCCAGCAGCACCTCACAGGGCGCGGACTTC
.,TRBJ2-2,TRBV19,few,CAVGPGAPGELFF,TGTGCCGTGGGGCCAGGGGCCCCCGGGGAGCTGTTTTTT
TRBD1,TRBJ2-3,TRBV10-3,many,CAISDFRDRSTDTQYF,TGTGCCATCAGTGATTTCCGGGACAGGAGCACAGATACGCAGTATTTT
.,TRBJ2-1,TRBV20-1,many,CSARDIDPGYNEQFF,TGCAGTGCTAGAGATATCGACCCCGGTTACAATGAGCAGTTCTTC
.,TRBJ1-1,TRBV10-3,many,CAIAGGLPMNTEAFF,TGTGCCATCGCGGGGGGCCTACCTATGAACACTGAAGCTTTCTTT
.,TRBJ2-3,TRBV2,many,CASKIGDTQYF,TGTGCCAGCAAGATTGGGGATACGCAGTATTTT
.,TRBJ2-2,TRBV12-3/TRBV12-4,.,CASSGEGGKLFF,TGTGCCAGCAGCGGCGAGGGGGGGAAGCTGTTTTTT
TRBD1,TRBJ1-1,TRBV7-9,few,CASSPTGTGNTEAFF,TGTGCCAGCAGCCCCACCGGGACAGGGAACACTGAAGCTTTCTTT
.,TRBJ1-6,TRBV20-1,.,CSARSGEYNSPLHF,TGCAGTGCTAGATCAGGAGAGTATAATTCACCCCTCCACTTT
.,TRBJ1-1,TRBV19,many,CASSIRGGSTEAFF,TGTGCCAGTAGTATAAGGGGCGGATCCACTGAAGCTTTCTTT
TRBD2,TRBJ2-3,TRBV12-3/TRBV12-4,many,CASKPSGRVGDTQYF,TGTGCCAGCAAGCCTAGCGGGAGAGTTGGAGATACGCAGTATTTT
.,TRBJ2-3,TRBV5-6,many,CASSSPLTPHRSDTQYF,TGTGCCAGCAGCTCCCCACTGACTCCGCATCGGTCGGATACGCAGTATTTT
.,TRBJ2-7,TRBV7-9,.,CASSRREFAYEQYF,TGTGCCAGCAGCAGACGGGAGTTCGCCTACGAGCAGTACTTC
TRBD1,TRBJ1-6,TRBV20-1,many,CSATGTADSPLHF,TGCAGTGCTACCGGGACAGCGGATTCACCCCTCCACTTT
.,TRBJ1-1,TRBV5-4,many,CASTPTGSTEAFF,TGTGCCAGCACTCCCACAGGGAGTACTGAAGCTTTCTTT
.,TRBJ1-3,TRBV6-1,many,CASRALRGSGNTIYF,TGTGCCAGCAGGGCCTTAAGAGGCTCTGGAAACACCATATATTTT
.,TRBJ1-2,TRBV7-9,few,CASSLEADGPSGYTF,TGTGCCAGCAGCTTAGAGGCGGACGGGCCCTCGGGCTACACCTTC
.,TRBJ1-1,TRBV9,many,CASSSKGDMNTEAFF,TGTGCCAGCAGCTCAAAAGGGGACATGAACACTGAAGCTTTCTTT
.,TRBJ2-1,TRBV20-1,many,CSAQGGTYNEQFF,TGCAGTGCGCAGGGGGGTACCTACAATGAGCAGTTCTTC
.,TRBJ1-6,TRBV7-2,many,CASSRTPSSYNSPLHF,TGTGCCAGCAGCAGGACACCGAGCTCCTATAATTCACCCCTCCACTTT
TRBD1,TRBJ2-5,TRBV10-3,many,CAISTGGGGTQYF,TGTGCCATCAGTACAGGGGGCGGTGGGACCCAGTACTTC